What follows describes a single TCR beta chain. Its antigen is not identified. PCR was performed using 60 Vbeta and 13 Jbeta primers. In the original processing: Some 9.9 million of 70 million to 80 million unique TCR beta chains were shared, per a later count. The method was immunoSEQ multiplex PCR; TCRdb's version includes in-frame clones alone and lacks a portion of them. D and trimming come from the DNA, and the V and J calls and clone size come from that table. The table records about 160,000 clones, around 77% of them present only once. Trimming at V came to 5 bases and at J to 7 bases, leaving 8 bases not matched to a gene. Per germline, CDR1 MDHEN and CDR2 SYDVKM. The CDR3 has 15 residues. This sample is part of a study of cytomegalovirus exposure and HLA in healthy donors. General study results and limits: Some TCR beta chains (roughly 160 of them) were listed as cytomegalovirus-associated. In a later analysis, TCR beta V- and J-gene trimming showed a link to a missense DCLRE1C variant.

The TCR originated in a woman in her forties or fifties in good health and CMV-seropositive. The V and J genes are TRBV28 and TRBJ1-1; 12 nucleotides match TRBD1. The sequenced material came from PBMCs. CDR3 in amino acids: CASSPAGQGASEAFF. Written as DNA, the CDR3 is TGTGCCAGCAGTCCGGCGGGACAGGGGGCGAGTGAAGCTTTCTTT.